Reported below is one TCR beta chain. Germline V lookup: CDR1 MNHNS, CDR2 SASEGT. CDR3 size: 14 residues. V was clipped by 8 bases and J by 3 bases, with 17 bases between them. The sample belongs to a study of cytomegalovirus exposure and HLA in healthy donors. Primers included in the PCR were 60 Vbeta and 13 Jbeta primers. The protocol was immunoSEQ multiplex PCR, while the TCRdb copy is restricted to in-frame clones and leaves out a portion. The listing contains about 160,000 clones. The sample comprised PBMCs. This chain uses TRBV6-1 with TRBJ2-7; D may be TRBD2 (7 bases). The receptor comes from a woman aged 45-60 years in good health and CMV-seronegative. This CDR3 reads CASGGWGDYYEQYF. The CDR3 DNA sequence: TGTGCCAGCGGGGGCTGGGGGGACTACTACGAGCAGTACTTC.